This TCR beta chain was retrieved from a study of STAT5B mutations in CD4+ large granular lymphocyte leukemia. TCRdb keeps only in-frame clones here, not all; method: immunoSEQ multiplex PCR. The sample gives more than 30,000 clones, less than 90% of which show up once; 0.41% is in the top ten. The CDR3 consists of 14 residues. After removal of 5 bases from V and 3 bases from J, the junction contained 7 bases not matched to a gene. CDR1 is SGHAT and CDR2 is FQDESV in the germline V gene (reference sequence). The J gene is TRBJ2-7, the V gene TRBV11-1; the match to TRBD2 covers 7 bases. Sequenced sample: CD4+ T cells from blood buffy coats. The receptor comes from a human donor in good health. For the CDR3, the DNA is TGTGCCAGCAGCCGGAGAGGGACTAACTACGAGCAGTACTTC. This codes for CASSRRGTNYEQYF.